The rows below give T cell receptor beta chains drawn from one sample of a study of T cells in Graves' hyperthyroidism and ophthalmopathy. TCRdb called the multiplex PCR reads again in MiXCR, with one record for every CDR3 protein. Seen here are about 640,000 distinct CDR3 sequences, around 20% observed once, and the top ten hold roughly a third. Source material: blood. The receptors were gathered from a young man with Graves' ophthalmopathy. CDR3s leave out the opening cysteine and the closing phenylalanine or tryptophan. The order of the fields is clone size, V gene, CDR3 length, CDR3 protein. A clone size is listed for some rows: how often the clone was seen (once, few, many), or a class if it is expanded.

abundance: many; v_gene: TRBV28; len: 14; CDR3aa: ASSTLGAGGNQPQH
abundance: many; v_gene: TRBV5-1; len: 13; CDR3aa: ASSFQGPGPYEQY
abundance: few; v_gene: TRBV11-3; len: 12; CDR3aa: ASSLEGITGELF
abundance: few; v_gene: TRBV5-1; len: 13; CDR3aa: ASSLSFSGANVLT
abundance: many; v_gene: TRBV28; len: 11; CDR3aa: ASSLGGLDTQY
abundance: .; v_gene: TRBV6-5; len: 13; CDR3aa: ASSYGSSGSGEQY
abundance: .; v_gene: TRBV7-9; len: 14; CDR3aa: ASSLAGLADYNEQF
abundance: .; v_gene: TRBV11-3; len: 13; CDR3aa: ASSATIPTYNEQF
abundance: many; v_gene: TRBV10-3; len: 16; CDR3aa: AISERPSGRALYNEQF
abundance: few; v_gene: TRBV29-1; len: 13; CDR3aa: SVAGTSGMKNIQY
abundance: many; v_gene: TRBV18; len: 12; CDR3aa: ASSLASTAYEQY
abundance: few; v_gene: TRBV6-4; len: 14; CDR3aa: ASSAGRRTMNTEAF
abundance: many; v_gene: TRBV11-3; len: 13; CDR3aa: ASSNGQGETDTQY
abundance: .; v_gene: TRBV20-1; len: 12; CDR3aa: SATTSGRSYEQY
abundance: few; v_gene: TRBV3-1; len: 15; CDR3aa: ASSQSLGGGPGDTQY
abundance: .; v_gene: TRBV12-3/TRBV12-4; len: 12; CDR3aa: ASSLTLSTDTQY
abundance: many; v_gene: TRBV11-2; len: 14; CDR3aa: ASSPGLAGISDTQY
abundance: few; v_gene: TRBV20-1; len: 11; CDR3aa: SATKDSPYEQY
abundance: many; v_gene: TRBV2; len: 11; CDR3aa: ASLAGGPDEQY
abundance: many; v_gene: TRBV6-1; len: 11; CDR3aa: ASSSQVNTEAF
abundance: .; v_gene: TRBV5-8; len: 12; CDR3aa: ASSFSRGRYIQY
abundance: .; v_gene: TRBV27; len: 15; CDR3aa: ASSPGTSGRSRETQY
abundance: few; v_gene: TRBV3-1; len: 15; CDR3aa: ASSQERREIYNSPLH
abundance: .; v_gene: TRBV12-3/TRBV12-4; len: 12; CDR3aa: ASSPAGRSYEQY
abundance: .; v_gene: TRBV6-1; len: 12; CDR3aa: ASSVSDPTGELF
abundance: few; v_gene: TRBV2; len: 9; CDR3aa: ASSVPREKF
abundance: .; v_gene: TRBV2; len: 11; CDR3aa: ASRETGDNEQF
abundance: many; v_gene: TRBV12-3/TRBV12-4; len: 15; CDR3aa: ASSLGRTGGLWYGYT
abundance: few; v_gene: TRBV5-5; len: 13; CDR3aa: ASSSTTEKYQPQH
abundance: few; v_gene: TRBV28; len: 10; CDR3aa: ASSTYPYEQY
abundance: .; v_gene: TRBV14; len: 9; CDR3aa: ASSHLSEAF
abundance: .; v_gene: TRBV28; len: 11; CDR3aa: ASSWSGLYGYT
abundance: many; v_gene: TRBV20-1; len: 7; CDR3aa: SARDGYT